A selection of T cell receptor beta chains follows, all from one sample in a study of human T cells and chemical hapten exposure. TCRdb reprocessed the RACE reads via MiXCR and lists one record per CDR3 protein. The data show some 380,000 distinct CDR3 sequences, nearly 5% seen once. Here the sequenced sample was whole blood, taken in connection with sensitization to the hapten diphenylcyclopropenone (DPC). Source of these receptors: a woman aged 50 to 60 with alopecia areata. Some clones in this sample may be carry-over from other donors' samples. Both conserved end residues are part of each CDR3. Each record gives: J gene, CDR3 length, V gene, D gene, clone size, CDR3 protein, CDR3 DNA. A D gene is named only where the DNA matches it firmly. The listing skips clone size in some rows; elsewhere it reads once, few, many or a size class.

>TRBJ1-5|14|TRBV27|NA|many
CASSFGEFDQPQHF
TGTGCCAGCAGTTTCGGGGAATTTGACCAGCCCCAGCATTTT
>TRBJ2-7|15|TRBV7-6|TRBD1|few
CASSIGTGYSYEQYF
TGTGCCAGCAGCATAGGGACAGGTTACTCCTACGAGCAGTACTTC
>TRBJ1-3|14|TRBV2|NA|NA
CASSSGRGLDTIYF
TGTGCCAGCAGTTCGGGACGGGGCCTCGACACCATATATTTT
>TRBJ2-6|17|TRBV7-9|TRBD1|NA
CASSTRQGPSGANVLTF
TGTGCCAGCAGCACTCGACAGGGCCCCTCTGGGGCCAACGTCCTGACTTTC
>TRBJ2-3|12|TRBV4-1|NA|many
CASSQVGSTQYF
TGCGCCAGCAGCCAAGTAGGCAGTACGCAGTATTTT
>TRBJ2-2|13|TRBV29-1|NA|few
CSVGTLNTGELFF
TGCAGCGTTGGGACACTGAACACCGGGGAGCTGTTTTTT
>TRBJ2-7|14|TRBV28|NA|many
CASRRPQSSYEQYF
TGTGCCAGCCGGAGGCCCCAAAGCTCCTACGAGCAGTACTTC
>TRBJ1-2|16|TRBV5-1|TRBD1|few
CASSLIPDRTLTGYTF
TGCGCCAGCAGCCTGATCCCGGACAGGACGCTAACCGGCTACACCTTC
>TRBJ2-1|17|TRBV7-2|TRBD1|NA
CASSDPARQGPYNEQFF
TGTGCCAGCAGTGACCCCGCGCGACAGGGGCCCTACAATGAGCAGTTCTTC
>TRBJ1-3|14|TRBV27|NA|NA
CASSLMSSGNTIYF
TGTGCCAGCAGTTTAATGAGCTCTGGAAACACCATATATTTT
>TRBJ1-1|12|TRBV28|NA|many
CASSWAGTEAFF
TGTGCCAGCAGTTGGGCAGGCACTGAAGCTTTCTTT
>TRBJ2-5|14|TRBV5-1|NA|many
CASSPQGAQETQYF
TGCGCCAGCAGCCCCCAGGGAGCTCAAGAGACCCAGTACTTC
>TRBJ1-1|10|TRBV6-1|NA|many
CASSVRGAFF
TGTGCCAGCAGTGTAAGGGGGGCTTTCTTT
>TRBJ2-1|17|TRBV18|NA|NA
CASSPPEQDSSYNEQFF
TGTGCCAGCTCACCACCGGAACAGGATAGCTCCTACAATGAGCAGTTCTTC
>TRBJ2-3|14|TRBV7-2|NA|NA
CASSTRSWSDTQYF
TGTGCCAGCAGCACCCGGTCTTGGAGCGATACGCAGTATTTT
>TRBJ2-7|11|TRBV7-2|TRBD2|many
CASSFSGDWYF
TGTGCCAGCAGCTTTAGCGGGGACTGGTACTTC
>TRBJ2-1|15|TRBV12-3/TRBV12-4|TRBD2|few
CASTAGTSRFNEQFF
TGTGCCAGCACCGCCGGGACTAGCCGTTTCAATGAGCAGTTCTTC
>TRBJ2-1|18|TRBV6-1|NA|NA
CASSSQLRAGIHVGEQFF
TGTGCCAGCAGCTCACAACTTAGGGCCGGTATCCATGTCGGGGAGCAGTTCTTC
>TRBJ2-1|16|TRBV24-1|NA|few
CATSDPTGGDYNEQFF
TGTGCCACCAGTGATCCTACAGGGGGGGATTACAATGAGCAGTTCTTC
>TRBJ1-6|13|TRBV4-3|NA|NA
CASSQGVNSPLHF
TGCGCCAGCAGCCAAGGAGTTAATTCACCCCTCCACTTT
>TRBJ2-7|13|TRBV6-5|NA|many
CASGRDNRDEQYF
TGTGCCAGCGGGCGGGACAATCGGGACGAGCAGTACTTC
>TRBJ2-2|16|TRBV24-1|TRBD2|NA
CATSAGRASNTGELFF
TGTGCCACCAGTGCCGGGAGGGCCAGTAACACCGGGGAGCTGTTTTTT
>TRBJ1-6|14|TRBV12-3/TRBV12-4|NA|many
CASRRTALQSPLHF
TGTGCCAGCAGACGGACAGCGCTACAGTCACCCCTCCACTTT
>TRBJ1-2|13|TRBV5-1|TRBD1|few
CASSLGDSLGYTF
TGCGCCAGCAGCTTGGGGGACAGCTTGGGCTACACCTTC
>TRBJ1-2|12|TRBV29-1|TRBD1|many
CSVDSGGIGYTF
TGCAGCGTTGATTCAGGGGGCATCGGCTACACCTTC
>TRBJ2-1|15|TRBV4-1|NA|few
CASSFPGLSYNEQFF
TGCGCCAGCAGCTTCCCGGGACTCTCCTACAATGAGCAGTTCTTC
>TRBJ1-2|13|TRBV11-2|NA|many
CASSRGGVYGYTF
TGTGCCAGCAGCCGCGGCGGGGTCTATGGCTACACCTTC
>TRBJ2-7|16|TRBV6-5|TRBD1|many
CASSSTGGSSSTSSIF
TGTGCCAGCAGTTCGACAGGGGGTTCCTCTTCTACGAGCAGTATATTC
>TRBJ2-3|11|TRBV28|NA|NA
CASRSVGTQYF
TGTGCCAGCAGGTCTGTTGGTACGCAGTATTTT
>TRBJ2-1|15|TRBV2|TRBD2|many
CASSETSGRYNEQFF
TGTGCCAGCAGTGAAACTAGCGGGCGGTACAATGAGCAGTTCTTC
>TRBJ1-3|16|TRBV21-1|NA|few
CASSGSEGSYGNTIYF
TGTGCCAGCAGTGGGTCAGAGGGGTCTTATGGAAACACCATATATTTT
>TRBJ1-2|13|TRBV5-4|NA|many
CAIRRPGPYGYTF
TGTGCCATCCGGCGCCCTGGACCGTATGGCTACACCTTC
>TRBJ1-1|20|TRBV4-3|TRBD1|NA
CASSQDFLVEKGALNTEAFF
TGCGCCAGCAGCCAAGATTTTCTCGTTGAGAAGGGGGCCTTGAACACTGAAGCTTTCTTT
>TRBJ2-2|15|TRBV25-1|TRBD1|NA
CASSEHVGTAGELFF
TGTGCCAGCAGTGAACACGTCGGGACAGCCGGGGAGCTGTTTTTT
>TRBJ1-2|14|TRBV25-1|NA|few
CASSENLGAHGYTF
TGTGCCAGCAGTGAAAATTTGGGCGCCCATGGCTACACCTTC
>TRBJ2-7|12|TRBV10-3|NA|many
CAISESDGEQYF
TGTGCCATCAGTGAGTCGGATGGGGAGCAGTACTTC
>TRBJ2-2|14|TRBV20-1|TRBD1|few
CSAPEGQGAGELFF
TGCAGTGCTCCTGAAGGACAGGGGGCCGGGGAGCTGTTTTTT
>TRBJ1-5|16|TRBV7-9|NA|many
CASSHGSGARNQPQHF
TGTGCCAGCAGTCACGGCTCGGGGGCGCGCAATCAGCCCCAGCATTTT
>TRBJ2-7|14|TRBV4-1|NA|many
CASSQGPGYYEQYF
TGCGCCAGCAGCCAAGGTCCGGGGTACTACGAGCAGTACTTC
>TRBJ1-5|15|TRBV4-1|NA|many
CASSQDEQGDQPQHF
TGCGCCAGCAGCCAAGATGAGCAGGGAGATCAGCCCCAGCATTTT
>TRBJ1-1|11|TRBV12-3/TRBV12-4|NA|few
CASTLGAEAFF
TGTGCCAGCACCTTGGGAGCTGAAGCTTTCTTT